These 27 T cell receptor beta chains originate from one sample sequenced in a study of OX40 agonist ivuxolimab in advanced cancers. Using immunoSEQ multiplex PCR, the repertoire was profiled, and TCRdb retains in-frame clones only, with some absent. The sample contains around 15,000 clones, 80% to 95% of which appear only once. The material was CD4+ or CD8+ T cells sorted from blood, obtained in a trial of the OX40 agonist ivuxolimab. These receptors were obtained from an adult with an advanced solid tumor such as melanoma, head and neck, liver or kidney cancer.

The chain links TRBV15 to TRBJ1-2; no clear D gene. Looked up from germline, CDR1 is LNHNV and CDR2 is YYDKDF (reference sequence). The CDR3 consists of 16 residues. The V and J ends lost 1 base and 8 bases respectively, with 20 bases between them. CDR3 nucleotide sequence: TGTGCCACCAGCAGAGGGGTCCAGCAGGTCACGAGCGGCTACACCTTC. Its translation is CATSRGVQQVTSGYTF.

The rearrangement uses TRBV27 and TRBJ2-3; 8 bases line up with TRBD1. The CDR3 extends over 22 amino acids. Trimming at V came to 5 bases and at J to 1 base, leaving 26 bases not matched to a gene. From germline, CDR1 is MNHEY and CDR2 SMNVEV (reference sequence). CDR3 region: CASSLHGGAGGGRARRTDTQYF. CDR3 sequence (DNA): TGTGCCAGCAGTCTCCACGGCGGGGCAGGGGGCGGGCGGGCCAGACGCACAGATACGCAGTATTTT.

This chain joins TRBV9 and TRBJ1-6; D call uncertain. Deletions cut 2 bases from V and 6 bases from J, with 9 bases between. CDR3 length: 14 residues. Looked up from germline, CDR1 is SGDLS and CDR2 is YYNGEE. The CDR3 loop is CASSVWRGNSPLHF. CDR3 DNA sequence: TGTGCCAGCAGCGTTTGGAGAGGTAATTCACCCCTCCACTTT.

The V call is TRBV28, the J call TRBJ1-1; D is undetermined. Trimming took off 6 bases at V and 2 bases at J, with 10 bases between the two ends. This CDR3 is built from 13 residues. The germline V gene has CDR1 MDHEN and CDR2 SYDVKM. The CDR3 DNA is TGTGCCAGCAGAACGACGATAAACACTGAAGCTTTCTTT. Amino acids: CASRTTINTEAFF.

V and J are TRBV30 and TRBJ1-2, with D possibly matching TRBD1 (5 bases). V was cut by 3 bases and J by 4 bases, with 12 bases left in between. Per the germline V gene, CDR1 is GTSNPN and CDR2 is SVGIG (reference sequence). This CDR3 comprises 13 residues. DNA for the CDR3: TGTGCCTGGAGCAGGGAAGCCGTCTATGGCTACACCTTC. Translation: CAWSREAVYGYTF.

The chain employs TRBV11-2 and TRBJ1-6; the D gene is possibly TRBD1 (5 bases). Deletions cut 5 bases from V and 2 bases from J, with 7 bases between. The CDR3 runs to 14 residues. In germline, CDR1 is SGHAT, CDR2 FQNNGV. The CDR3 spells CASSRGAYNSPLHF. In DNA form, the CDR3 reads TGTGCCAGCAGCCGGGGGGCCTATAATTCACCCCTCCACTTT.

V gene TRBV2 combines with J gene TRBJ2-2, with D perhaps matching TRBD1 (6 bases). Between the trimmed V and J ends, which lost 7 bases and 2 bases, there was a span of 8 bases. This CDR3 region has 13 residues. Germline V lookup: CDR1 SNHLY, CDR2 FYNNEI. CDR3 DNA: TGTGCCAGCATGGACAGTAACACCGGGGAGCTGTTTTTT. It codes for CASMDSNTGELFF.

This clone was seen just once. This chain uses TRBV28 with TRBJ2-1; TRBD2 might be the D (6 bases). The CDR3 consists of 13 residues. Trimming took off 0 bases at V and 6 bases at J, with 6 bases between the two ends. In germline, CDR1 is MDHEN, CDR2 SYDVKM. The DNA of the CDR3 is TGTGCCAGCAGTTTATGGGGGGGCAATGAGCAGTTCTTC. Translating it yields CASSLWGGNEQFF.

The V call is TRBV2, the J call TRBJ2-1; a possible D gene is TRBD2 (5 bases). Trimming shortened V by 0 bases and J by 6 bases, and 15 bases separated the two germline ends. Germline CDR1 is SNHLY and CDR2 is FYNNEI. This CDR3 comprises 16 residues. The CDR3 reads CASSEALGPHGNEQFF. The CDR3, as DNA: TGTGCCAGCAGTGAAGCACTAGGCCCGCACGGCAATGAGCAGTTCTTC.

This chain connects TRBV6-6 to TRBJ1-2; D may be TRBD1 (5 bases). CDR1 is MNHNY and CDR2 is SVGAGI in the germline V gene (reference sequence). This CDR3 has 13 residues. V was pared by 4 bases and J by 5 bases, with 11 bases between. The CDR3 is CASSSTGLYGYTF. CDR3 nucleotides: TGTGCCAGCAGTTCCACAGGATTATATGGCTACACCTTC.

This clone was recorded a few times. The chain couples TRBV30 to TRBJ2-7; D might be TRBD2 (6 bases). Germline CDR1 is GTSNPN and CDR2 is SVGIG (reference sequence). Trimming removed 2 bases from V and 1 base from J, with 15 bases in between. This CDR3 is built from 15 residues. CDR3 loop: CAWSLAPSPSYEQYF. The CDR3, as DNA: TGTGCCTGGAGTCTAGCGCCCTCACCATCCTACGAGCAGTACTTC.

The genes are TRBV7-8 and TRBJ2-2; TRBD2 matches at 11 bases. Trimming at V came to 1 base and at J to 5 bases, leaving 12 bases not matched to a gene. This CDR3 is built from 19 residues. The germline CDR1 and CDR2 sequences are SGHVS and FQNEAQ. This chain's CDR3 is CASSLGAVAGGPGTGELFF. CDR3 sequence (DNA): TGTGCCAGCAGCTTAGGTGCGGTAGCGGGAGGGCCGGGGACCGGGGAGCTGTTTTTT.

The rearrangement joins TRBV9 to TRBJ2-5; 10 bases are shared with TRBD1. J gave up 5 bases and V 6 bases, and 4 bases lay outside the gene matches. The CDR3 consists of 13 residues. Germline values: CDR1 SGDLS, CDR2 YYNGEE. The CDR3 is CASKGQGWETQYF. DNA of the CDR3: TGTGCCAGCAAGGGACAGGGGTGGGAGACCCAGTACTTC.

The chain uses TRBV5-5 and TRBJ1-1; D gene unclear. The CDR3 spans 13 residues. Germline lookup yields CDR1 SGHKS and CDR2 YYEKEE (reference sequence). V was pared by 8 bases and J by 3 bases, with 14 bases between. This chain's CDR3 is CASNAPGDTEAFF. The CDR3 bases are TGTGCCAGTAATGCTCCTGGGGACACTGAAGCTTTCTTT.

The chain is built from TRBV2 and TRBJ2-3; D is ambiguous. The CDR3 is 14 amino acids. The V end lost 6 bases, the J end lost 0 bases, and 10 bases lay between the germline ends. Germline lookup yields CDR1 SNHLY and CDR2 FYNNEI. CDR3 region: CASRGFSSTDTQYF. The CDR3, as DNA: TGTGCCAGCAGAGGGTTCTCAAGCACAGATACGCAGTATTTT.

The V call is TRBV21-1, the J call TRBJ1-2. TRBV21-1 has pseudogene status. This CDR3 comprises 16 residues. CDR3 in DNA: TGTGCCAGCAGCAAAGGGAGGGACATAATACCCTATGGCTACACCTTC. Its translation: CASSKGRDIIPYGYTF.

The chain carries TRBV19 and TRBJ2-1; 7 bases map to TRBD2. The CDR3 runs to 16 residues. Germline assignment: CDR1 LNHDA and CDR2 SQIVND (reference sequence). Trimming at V came to 0 bases and at J to 5 bases, leaving 7 bases not matched to a gene. This CDR3 is CASSIDRGELNNEQFF. Written as DNA, the CDR3 is TGTGCCAGTAGTATAGACCGGGGGGAACTGAACAATGAGCAGTTCTTC.

The chain links TRBV29-1 to TRBJ2-7; TRBD2 might be the D (5 bases). CDR3 length: 12 residues. Germline V gene sequence: CDR1 SQVTM, CDR2 ANQGSEA. Trimming stripped 4 bases from V and 3 bases from J, with 10 bases between. CDR3 sequence reads: CSVGSGFYEQYF. The CDR3 nucleotides read TGCAGCGTTGGCAGCGGATTCTACGAGCAGTACTTC.

CDR3 region: CASSFTTQNEQYF. For the CDR3, the DNA is TGTGCCAGCAGCTTCACGACTCAGAACGAGCAGTACTTC. This sequence joins TRBV7-2 and TRBJ2-7, with unresolved D. The CDR3 totals 13 residues. V was trimmed by 3 bases and J by 5 bases, leaving 11 bases between them. Germline V gives CDR1 SGHTA, CDR2 FQGNSA.

The rearrangement links TRBV6-1 to TRBJ2-1; a possible D gene is TRBD1 (5 bases). V shed 4 bases and J shed 10 bases, with 14 bases lying between them. The CDR3 extends over 13 amino acids. CDR1 and CDR2 from the germline V gene are MNHNS and SASEGT. CDR3: CASSVWGTDEQFF. CDR3 nucleotide sequence: TGTGCCAGCAGTGTTTGGGGCACGGACGAGCAGTTCTTC.

This clone showed up just once. The gene calls are TRBV11-2 and TRBJ2-1, with D tentatively TRBD1 or TRBD2 (5 bases each). CDR1 is SGHAT and CDR2 is FQNNGV in the germline V gene. The CDR3 runs to 12 residues. The V gene lost 5 bases and the J gene lost 7 bases, with 9 bases spanning the gap. In DNA form, the CDR3 reads TGTGCCAGCAGCGGGGACGGGAATGAGCAGTTCTTC. This translates into CASSGDGNEQFF.

This chain uses TRBV11-3 with TRBJ2-7, with 7 bases that match TRBD2. The trim removed 6 bases at V and 7 bases at J, leaving 12 bases unmatched. The CDR3 is made up of 14 amino acids. Germline V lookup: CDR1 SGHNT, CDR2 YENEEA. The CDR3 DNA follows: TGTGCCAGCAGACCTAGACTAGCTATCGTGGAGCAGTACTTC. It codes for CASRPRLAIVEQYF.

J is TRBJ1-2 and V is TRBV2, with TRBD1 identical over 9 bases. In germline, CDR1 is SNHLY, CDR2 FYNNEI. The CDR3 contains 16 residues. V shed 6 bases and J 7 bases; nucleotides not matched to a gene: 15. CDR3 bases: TGTGCCAGCAGCGCCTTCGGGACAGGGAGTACGGGTGGCTACACCTTC. This sequence encodes CASSAFGTGSTGGYTF. The full variable domain, in which reference TRBV2 and TRBJ1-2 provide the parts outside the CDR3, is EPEVTQTPSHQVTQMGQEVILRCVPISNHLYFYWYRQILGQKVEFLVSFYNNEISEKSEIFDDQFSVERPDGSNFTLKIRSTKLEDSAMYFCASSAFGTGSTGGYTFGSGTRLTVV.

V gene TRBV5-4 combines with J gene TRBJ2-3; 7 bases are shared with TRBD2. The V segment lost 1 base and the J segment 5 bases; nucleotides outside the gene matches: 7. CDR1 is SGHNT, CDR2 YYREEE, per germline (reference sequence). This CDR3 is 15 amino acids long. The CDR3 loop is CASSLPQTSQDTQYF. The CDR3 DNA reads TGTGCCAGCAGCTTGCCCCAGACTAGCCAAGATACGCAGTATTTT.

This clone was seen once. The chain couples TRBV29-1 to TRBJ2-2, with 10 bases fitting TRBD2. The CDR3 is 14 residues long. Germline trimming cut 7 bases from V and 4 bases from J; bases unmatched to any gene: 6. The germline gives CDR1 SQVTM, CDR2 ANQGSEA. The CDR3 bases are TGCAGCGCAGGGGGGACTAGCGTCACCGGGGAGCTGTTTTTT. It translates to CSAGGTSVTGELFF.

The chain employs TRBV6-5 and TRBJ2-1; possibly TRBD2 for D (5 bases). Germline lookup yields CDR1 MNHEY and CDR2 SVGAGI. Between the trimmed V and J ends, which lost 3 bases and 5 bases, there was a span of 8 bases. The CDR3 totals 13 residues. CDR3 sequence reads: CASSYLRDNEQFF. The CDR3 DNA is TGTGCCAGCAGTTATTTGAGGGACAATGAGCAGTTCTTC.

The genes are TRBV7-9 and TRBJ2-7; no definite D call. CDR1 and CDR2 (germline): SEHNR, FQNEAQ (reference sequence). Trimming left V 2 bases short and J 2 bases short, with 13 bases between. The CDR3 totals 15 residues. The CDR3 protein is CASSLPSKRAYEQYF. DNA for the CDR3: TGTGCCAGCAGCTTACCCTCGAAGAGAGCCTACGAGCAGTACTTC.